This T cell receptor (beta chain) is drawn from a study of radiation and T cells in renal cell carcinoma. About the research overall: Nephrectomy followed 15 Gy stereotactic body radiation by 4 weeks.

The sample's time point: blood 2 weeks post-SBRT. Treatment noted: 15 Gy SBRT to primary tumor, nephrectomy 4 weeks later. Clear cell pathology was present in this patient's renal cell carcinoma. The count of this clone is one. As yet, its antigen is unknown. Study conclusions and caveats: In blood, top tumor clones expanded by 2 weeks, shrinking by 4.

CDR3 length: 13 residues. V lost 4 bases to trimming and J lost 0 bases, with 7 bases between them. The germline CDR1 and CDR2 sequences are WNHNN and SYGVQD (reference sequence). Sequencing used immunoSEQ multiplex PCR; TCRdb keeps in-frame clones, though not all of them. This repertoire shows more than 150,000 clones, 87% found once; its top ten account for approximately 12%. The chain is built from TRBV10-1 and TRBJ2-7; D remains ambiguous. The receptor's source is a woman aged 45-60 years with renal cell carcinoma. The material sequenced was blood, taken from a patient whose treatment included radiotherapy and nephrectomy. The CDR3 bases are TGCGCCAGCAGTGTGAACCCCTCCTACGAGCAGTACTTC. It translates to CASSVNPSYEQYF.